The 26 T cell receptor beta chains listed next were all sequenced from one sample in a study of shared clonotypes between healthy human individuals. The table came from immunoSEQ multiplex PCR; TCRdb's copy has only in-frame clones and leaves some out. The sample has about 470,000 clones, roughly 77% seen once; the top ten hold roughly an eighth. Sequencing was done on a sample of PBMCs. Every receptor here comes from a woman between 40 and 50 years old in good health. Some clones in this sample may be carry-over from other donors' samples.

The rearrangement joins TRBV19 to TRBJ1-4, with no clear D. Trimming removed 3 bases at V and 4 bases at J, with 9 bases between. In germline, CDR1 is LNHDA, CDR2 SQIVND (reference sequence). The CDR3 has 14 residues. The CDR3 protein is CASSIPAVNEKLFF. The CDR3 DNA follows: TGTGCCAGTAGTATCCCCGCCGTTAATGAAAAACTGTTTTTT. The full variable domain, completed using reference TRBV19 and TRBJ1-4, is DGGITQSPKYLFRKEGQNVTLSCEQNLNHDAMYWYRQDPGQGLRLIYYSQIVNDFQKGDIAEGYSVSREKKESFPLTVTSAQKNPTAFYLCASSIPAVNEKLFFGSGTQLSVL.

The rearrangement links TRBV4-1 to TRBJ2-2; D gene ambiguous. V lost 2 bases to trimming and J lost 1 base, with 8 bases between them. Germline lookup yields CDR1 MGHRA and CDR2 YSYEKL. CDR3 length equals 15 residues. CDR3 bases: TGCGCCAGCAGCCAACAAAGATTGAACACCGGGGAGCTGTTTTTT. Translated: CASSQQRLNTGELFF.

A note on this clone: Because it lacks the conserved phenylalanine or tryptophan at the end, this CDR3 is likely a read error. J is TRBJ1-5 and V is TRBV30, with D possibly TRBD1 on 5 matching bases. Looked up from germline, CDR1 is GTSNPN and CDR2 is SVGIG (reference sequence). Trimming stripped 4 bases from V and 4 bases from J, with 11 bases between. There are 13 residues in the CDR3. CDR3 sequence: CAWNVGGNQPQHV. CDR3 DNA: TGTGCCTGGAATGTGGGGGGTAATCAGCCCCAGCATGTT.

The chain couples TRBV28 to TRBJ2-7; 9 bases line up with TRBD2. The trim removed 7 bases at V and 7 bases at J, leaving 14 bases unmatched. The CDR3 totals 15 residues. The germline gives CDR1 MDHEN, CDR2 SYDVKM. The CDR3: CASILGAGLAGEQYF. The CDR3 DNA follows: TGTGCCAGCATCTTGGGGGCTGGGCTAGCGGGAGAGCAGTACTTC.

V is TRBV4-1 and J is TRBJ2-2; weak D call: TRBD1 (6 bases). Looked up from germline, CDR1 is MGHRA and CDR2 is YSYEKL. The CDR3 is 14 residues long. The germline V and J ends were trimmed by 0 bases and 6 bases, with 8 bases remaining between them. The CDR3 DNA is TGCGCCAGCAGCCAAGACCAGGGGTCCGGGGAGCTGTTTTTT. This encodes CASSQDQGSGELFF.

For the CDR3, the DNA is TGCGCCAGCAGCGGGCCCGGAGGGGAGACCCAGTACTTC. It encodes CASSGPGGETQYF. V gene TRBV5-1 combines with J gene TRBJ2-5; perhaps TRBD2 as D (6 bases). The V end was cut by 4 bases, the J end by 5 bases, with 12 bases between. This CDR3 has 13 amino acids. Germline values: CDR1 SGHRS, CDR2 YFSETQ.

The J gene is TRBJ1-1, the V gene TRBV9; D perhaps matches TRBD1 (5 bases). CDR3 length: 15 residues. Germline loops: CDR1 SGDLS, CDR2 YYNGEE. Trimming shortened V by 0 bases and J by 0 bases, and 9 bases separated the two germline ends. This CDR3 is CASSVVGDLNTEAFF. Here the CDR3 DNA reads TGTGCCAGCAGCGTAGTAGGGGATTTGAACACTGAAGCTTTCTTT. The variable domain in full, completed from reference TRBV9 and TRBJ1-1, reads DSGVTQTPKHLITATGQRVTLRCSPRSGDLSVYWYQQSLDQGLQFLIQYYNGEERAKGNILERFSAQQFPDLHSELNLSSLELGDSALYFCASSVVGDLNTEAFFGQGTRLTVV.

The chain carries TRBV11-1 and TRBJ2-1, with D tentatively TRBD2 (5 bases). Germline CDR1 and CDR2: SGHAT and FQDESV (reference sequence). V shed 1 base and J shed 1 base, with 8 bases lying between them. This CDR3 has 15 amino acids. As DNA, the CDR3 is TGTGCCAGCAGCTTAGACAGCGGATCCTACAATGAGCAGTTCTTC. Protein sequence: CASSLDSGSYNEQFF. Together with reference TRBV11-1 and TRBJ2-1, the CDR3 gives the full variable domain: EAEVAQSPRYKITEKSQAVAFWCDPISGHATLYWYRQILGQGPELLVQFQDESVVDDSQLPKDRFSAERLKGVDSTLKIQPAELGDSAMYLCASSLDSGSYNEQFFGPGTRLTVL.

The chain carries TRBV5-1 and TRBJ1-2; 7 bases match TRBD1. This CDR3 contains 15 residues. CDR1 and CDR2 (germline): SGHRS, YFSETQ. The junction had 5 bases not matched to a gene; V was cut back by 3 bases and J by 0 bases. In DNA form, the CDR3 reads TGCGCCAGCAGCTCCGACAGGGCTGCTAACTATGGCTACACCTTC. As protein: CASSSDRAANYGYTF.

This rearrangement joins TRBV28 to TRBJ2-7, with 8 bases aligning to TRBD1. V shed 6 bases and J 5 bases; nucleotides not matched to a gene: 12. The CDR3 totals 15 residues. Germline CDR1 is MDHEN and CDR2 is SYDVKM. The CDR3 reads CASSQPAGGYHEQYF. The CDR3 nucleotides are TGTGCCAGCAGCCAGCCTGCAGGGGGCTACCACGAGCAGTACTTC.

The genes are TRBV7-3 and TRBJ1-1; D gene unclear. Germline V gives CDR1 SGHTA, CDR2 FQGTGA. This CDR3 is built from 13 residues. V gave up 2 bases and J gave up 3 bases, with 7 bases separating them. CDR3 loop: CASSLSGDTEAFF. CDR3 in DNA: TGTGCCAGCAGCTTATCTGGGGACACTGAAGCTTTCTTT.

This chain's CDR3 is CAWRDRDNLNYGYTF. CDR3 nucleotides: TGTGCCTGGAGGGACCGGGACAACCTTAACTATGGCTACACCTTC. V is TRBV30 and J is TRBJ1-2, with D tentatively TRBD1 (6 bases). Trimming shortened V by 3 bases and J by 1 base, and 15 bases separated the two germline ends. The V gene's germline CDR1 is GTSNPN and CDR2 SVGIG (reference sequence). The CDR3 spans 15 residues.

The chain is built from TRBV9 and TRBJ2-2, with D perhaps TRBD1 or TRBD2 (5 bases each). V was shortened by 0 bases and J by 4 bases, with 7 bases between the two germline ends. The CDR3 has 14 residues. From germline, CDR1 is SGDLS and CDR2 YYNGEE. The CDR3 coding sequence is TGTGCCAGCAGCGTAGATGGGGGCACCGGGGAGCTGTTTTTT. It yields the protein CASSVDGGTGELFF.

The CDR3 reads CATCYSGAEYEQYF. CDR3 coding DNA: TGTGCCACCTGCTATAGCGGAGCCGAATACGAGCAGTACTTC. This chain connects TRBV6-1 to TRBJ2-7; a possible D gene is TRBD2 (6 bases). The CDR3 has 14 residues. Germline V gives CDR1 MNHNS, CDR2 SASEGT. V gave up 10 bases and J gave up 4 bases, with 20 bases separating them.

The V call is TRBV5-1, the J call TRBJ1-3, with D hard to call. The CDR3 consists of 14 residues. Trimming stripped 7 bases from V and 0 bases from J, with 11 bases between. The germline V gene has CDR1 SGHRS and CDR2 YFSETQ. The CDR3 reads CASALTDSGNTIYF. The CDR3 nucleotides read TGCGCCAGCGCATTGACCGACTCTGGAAACACCATATATTTT.

This clone appeared a few times. This chain links TRBV11-2 with TRBJ2-3, with D tentatively TRBD2 (6 bases). The CDR3 contains 14 residues. Per germline, CDR1 SGHAT and CDR2 FQNNGV. V was trimmed by 5 bases and J by 0 bases, leaving 9 bases between them. The CDR3 DNA reads TGTGCCAGCAGCCCGGGGACTAGCACAGATACGCAGTATTTT. This encodes CASSPGTSTDTQYF.

The chain combines TRBV10-3 with TRBJ2-1, with TRBD2 matching 7 bases. With 6 bases clipped from V and 4 bases from J, the junction kept 9 bases outside the gene matches. There are 15 residues in the CDR3. Germline values: CDR1 ENHRY, CDR2 SYGVKD. CDR3 amino acids: CAIRSGKTGYNEQFF. The CDR3 region has the DNA TGTGCCATCAGAAGCGGGAAAACCGGGTACAATGAGCAGTTCTTC.

A few counts support this clone. The chain has TRBV10-3 and TRBJ2-5, with 9 bases fitting TRBD2. CDR1 and CDR2 (germline): ENHRY, SYGVKD. The CDR3 loop spans 18 amino acids. Trimming at V came to 3 bases and at J to 2 bases, leaving 13 bases not matched to a gene. CDR3 nucleotides: TGTGCCATCAGTGATAATATGGTAGCGGGAGATTCTCAAGAGACCCAGTACTTC. It yields the protein CAISDNMVAGDSQETQYF.

The chain recombines TRBV2 with TRBJ2-5, with D perhaps TRBD2 (6 bases). The CDR3 length is 15 residues. The V and J ends lost 2 bases and 5 bases respectively, with 15 bases between them. Looked up from germline, CDR1 is SNHLY and CDR2 is FYNNEI. The CDR3 loop is CASSERSGDGETQYF. CDR3 DNA: TGTGCCAGCAGTGAAAGGTCGGGGGATGGGGAGACCCAGTACTTC.

This clone was detected only a few times. Other DNA sequences of this sample code for an identical CDR3. The chain uses TRBV10-3 and TRBJ1-2, with unresolved D. V was cut by 3 bases and J by 2 bases, with 10 bases left in between. In germline, CDR1 is ENHRY, CDR2 SYGVKD. The CDR3 is 14 amino acids. This chain's CDR3 is CAISERGPNYGYTF. The CDR3, as DNA: TGTGCCATCAGTGAACGAGGGCCAAACTATGGCTACACCTTC.

The chain carries TRBV4-3 and TRBJ1-3, with a weak D call TRBD1 (5 bases). The CDR3 is 13 residues long. CDR1 LGHNA and CDR2 YSLEER come from the germline V gene. Trimming cost V 4 bases and J 7 bases, with 11 bases left between them. In nucleotides, the CDR3 is TGCGCCAGCAGCCCGACAGTGACGAACACCATATATTTT. As protein: CASSPTVTNTIYF.

This clone came up once. CDR3 protein: CASSLSTQNTEAFF. DNA for the CDR3: TGTGCCAGCTCACTCTCGACACAGAACACTGAAGCTTTCTTT. The gene calls are TRBV18 and TRBJ1-1; D is unresolved. This CDR3 comprises 14 residues. V gave up 4 bases and J gave up 1 base, with 10 bases separating them. Germline-derived CDR1 and CDR2 are KGHSH and LQKENI.

A note on this clone: Other nucleotide sequences in the sample specify the same CDR3. The V call is TRBV27, the J call TRBJ2-2; D unclear. Trimming cost V 5 bases and J 4 bases, with 11 bases left between them. Germline assignment: CDR1 MNHEY and CDR2 SMNVEV (reference sequence). The CDR3 runs to 14 residues. DNA for the CDR3: TGTGCCAGCAGTAGTAGGGCTTCCACCGGGGAGCTGTTTTTT. It encodes CASSSRASTGELFF.

The V call is TRBV15, the J call TRBJ2-7, with no clear D. The CDR3 is 13 residues long. CDR1 and CDR2 (germline): LNHNV, YYDKDF (reference sequence). Trimming left V 0 bases short and J 4 bases short, with 7 bases between. CDR3 amino acids: CATSRDLLYEQYF. CDR3 coding DNA: TGTGCCACCAGCAGAGATCTCCTGTACGAGCAGTACTTC.

The chain uses TRBV11-2 and TRBJ2-7; TRBD1 matches 9 bases. Germline V gene data show CDR1 as SGHAT and CDR2 as FQNNGV. The V segment lost 4 bases and the J segment 6 bases; nucleotides outside the gene matches: 13. The CDR3 is made up of 16 amino acids. CDR3 amino acids: CASSSFLVDRGAEQYF. DNA of the CDR3: TGTGCCAGCAGCTCTTTTTTGGTTGACAGGGGGGCCGAGCAGTACTTC.

The chain employs TRBV5-4 and TRBJ2-3; the match to TRBD2 covers 14 bases. V lost 4 bases to trimming and J lost 5 bases; unmatched junction nucleotides: 6. The CDR3 length is 16 residues. The germline CDR1 and CDR2 sequences are SGHNT and YYREEE (reference sequence). The CDR3 here is CASSAGLAGGRDTQYF. The DNA for the CDR3 is TGTGCCAGCAGCGCAGGACTAGCGGGAGGTAGAGATACGCAGTATTTT.